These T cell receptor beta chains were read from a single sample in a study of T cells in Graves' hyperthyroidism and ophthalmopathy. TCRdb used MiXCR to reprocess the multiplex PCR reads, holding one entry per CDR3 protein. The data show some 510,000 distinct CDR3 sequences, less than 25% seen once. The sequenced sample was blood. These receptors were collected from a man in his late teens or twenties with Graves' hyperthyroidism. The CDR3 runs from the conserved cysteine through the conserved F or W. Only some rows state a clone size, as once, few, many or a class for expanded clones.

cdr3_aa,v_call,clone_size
CASSVSGGLDGELFF,TRBV9,few
CASSQDIRTGLYGYTF,TRBV18,-
CASRLKTGAGTNTEAFF,TRBV12-3/TRBV12-4,many
CASSFGGTGRRVFFETQYF,TRBV11-1,many
CASRVTGSENTEAFF,TRBV2,many
CAGSEAADRRTEAFF,TRBV6-1,many
CSAGQSYEQYF,TRBV20-1,-
CASRGHWSGGEETQYF,TRBV2,few
CASSRASGENYEQYF,TRBV12-3/TRBV12-4,many
CASSDVERAYNSPLHF,TRBV6-1,-
CASSDGWGTTNYGYTF,TRBV9,many
CASSPDRDHGETQYF,TRBV2,-
CASSYSRLLYEQYF,TRBV6-2/TRBV6-3,few
CASSWADRESEQYF,TRBV5-1,-
CASRKPGQNTEAFF,TRBV6-1,-
CASSPRQGRNQPQHF,TRBV7-8,many
CASRDSDYMNTEAFF,TRBV6-2/TRBV6-3,few
CASSSYDRGDSYEQYF,TRBV11-1,-
CASSESGRYGYTF,TRBV6-1,many
CASSPTGGGQPQHF,TRBV6-1,many
CAWALAGRGYEQYF,TRBV30,few
CASSEGPLTDTQYF,TRBV6-1,-
CASGLTGVGNTIYF,TRBV12-5,many
CASSSSSDIGEQYF,TRBV6-2/TRBV6-3,-